This T cell receptor (beta chain) was identified in a study of blood T cells in healthy people across ages. This CDR3 has 12 residues. V shed 3 bases and J shed 7 bases, with 10 bases lying between them. In germline, CDR1 is MNHEY, CDR2 SVGEGT. Study observations and caveats: With naive T cell percentage, TCR beta diversity showed a strong correlation.

The second PCR ran roughly 6 to 12 cycles with a sample-barcoded 5' primer and J-beta primers. Through a template-switch adaptor with 12 random nucleotides, each cDNA molecule received a tag. Each single sample gave us at least 2.5 million CDR3-containing paired-end reads. TCRdb ran MiXCR on the 5' RACE reads and lists one entry per CDR3 protein. The sample comprises 1.5 million or so distinct CDR3 sequences, approximately 43% of which are singletons, and roughly 3.7% rests with the top ten. On this clonotype: Its target is not known.

The clonotype was recovered from a woman in her late teens or twenties in good health. The specimen sequenced was blood. The gene calls are TRBV6-2 or TRBV6-3 and TRBJ2-7; D ambiguous. For the CDR3, the DNA is TGTGCCAGCAGTTATTCAGGCTGGGAGCAGTACTTC. It is translated as CASSYSGWEQYF.